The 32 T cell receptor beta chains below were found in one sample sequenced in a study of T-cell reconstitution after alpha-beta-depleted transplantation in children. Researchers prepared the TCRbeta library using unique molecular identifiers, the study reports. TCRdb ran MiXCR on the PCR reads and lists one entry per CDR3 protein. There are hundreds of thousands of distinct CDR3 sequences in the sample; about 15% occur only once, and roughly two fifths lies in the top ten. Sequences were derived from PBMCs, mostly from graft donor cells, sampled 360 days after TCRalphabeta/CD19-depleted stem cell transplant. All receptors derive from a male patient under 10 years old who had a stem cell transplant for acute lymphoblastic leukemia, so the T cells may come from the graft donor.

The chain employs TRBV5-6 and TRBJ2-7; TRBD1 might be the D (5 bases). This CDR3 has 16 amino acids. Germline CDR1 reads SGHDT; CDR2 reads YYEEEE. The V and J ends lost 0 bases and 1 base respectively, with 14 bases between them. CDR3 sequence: CASSLEGELLSYEQYF. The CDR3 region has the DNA TGTGCCAGCAGCTTGGAAGGGGAACTATTGTCCTACGAGCAGTACTTC. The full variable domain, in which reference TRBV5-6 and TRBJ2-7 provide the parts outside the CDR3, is DAGVTQSPTHLIKTRGQQVTLRCSPKSGHDTVSWYQQALGQGPQFIFQYYEEEERQRGNFPDRFSGHQFPNYSSELNVNALLLGDSALYLCASSLEGELLSYEQYFGPGTRLTVT.

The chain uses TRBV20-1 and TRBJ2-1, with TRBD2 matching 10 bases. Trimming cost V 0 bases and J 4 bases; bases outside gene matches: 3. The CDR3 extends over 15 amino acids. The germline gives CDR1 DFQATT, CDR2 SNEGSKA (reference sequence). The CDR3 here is CSARDPSGGYNEQFF. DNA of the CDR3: TGCAGTGCTAGAGACCCTAGCGGGGGATACAATGAGCAGTTCTTC.

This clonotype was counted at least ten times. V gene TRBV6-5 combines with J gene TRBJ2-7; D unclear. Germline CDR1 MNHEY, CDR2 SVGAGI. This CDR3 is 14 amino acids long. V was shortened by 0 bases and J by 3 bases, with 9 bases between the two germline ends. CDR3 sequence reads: CASSYSAEFYEQYF. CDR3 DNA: TGTGCCAGCAGTTACTCGGCCGAATTCTACGAGCAGTACTTC.

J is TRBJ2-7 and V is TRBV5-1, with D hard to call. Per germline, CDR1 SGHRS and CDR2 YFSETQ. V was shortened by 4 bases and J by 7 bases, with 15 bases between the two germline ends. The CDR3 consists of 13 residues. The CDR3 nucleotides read TGCGCCAGCAGCCCCCAGAGCCAAGGGGAGCAGTACTTC. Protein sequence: CASSPQSQGEQYF.

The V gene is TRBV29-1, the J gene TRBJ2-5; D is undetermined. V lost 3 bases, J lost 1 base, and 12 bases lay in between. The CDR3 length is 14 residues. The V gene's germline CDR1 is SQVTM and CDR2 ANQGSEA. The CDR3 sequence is CSVEVPLAQETQYF. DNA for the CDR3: TGCAGCGTTGAGGTCCCTCTGGCCCAAGAGACCCAGTACTTC.

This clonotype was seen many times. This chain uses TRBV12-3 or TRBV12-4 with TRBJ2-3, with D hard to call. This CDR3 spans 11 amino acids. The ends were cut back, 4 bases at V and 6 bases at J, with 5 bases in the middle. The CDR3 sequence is CASSSYDTQYF. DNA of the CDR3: TGTGCCAGCAGTTCCTACGATACGCAGTATTTT.

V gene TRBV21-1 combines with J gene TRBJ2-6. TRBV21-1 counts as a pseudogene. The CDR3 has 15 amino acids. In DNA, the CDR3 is TGTGCCAGCAGCCTAAGAATCTCTGGGGCCAACGTCCTGACTTTC. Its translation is CASSLRISGANVLTF.

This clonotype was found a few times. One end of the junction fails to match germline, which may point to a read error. The CDR3 protein is CASSFRDQNTEVFF. The CDR3 coding sequence is TGTGCCAGCAGCTTCAGGGATCAGAACACTGAAGTTTTCTTT. V is TRBV7-9 and J is TRBJ1-1; TRBD1 might be the D (5 bases). From germline, CDR1 is SEHNR and CDR2 FQNEAQ (reference sequence). This CDR3 comprises 14 residues.

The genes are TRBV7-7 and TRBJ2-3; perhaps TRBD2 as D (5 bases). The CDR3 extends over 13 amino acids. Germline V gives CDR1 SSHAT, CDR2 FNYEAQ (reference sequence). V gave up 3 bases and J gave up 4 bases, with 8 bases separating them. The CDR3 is CASSFFGADTQYF. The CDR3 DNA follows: TGTGCCAGCAGCTTCTTCGGGGCAGATACGCAGTATTTT.

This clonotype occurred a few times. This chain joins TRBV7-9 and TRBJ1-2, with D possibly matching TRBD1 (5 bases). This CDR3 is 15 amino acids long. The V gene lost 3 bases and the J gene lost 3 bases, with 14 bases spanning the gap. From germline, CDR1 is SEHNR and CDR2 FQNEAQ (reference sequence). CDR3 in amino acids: CASSFVIGRDYGYTF. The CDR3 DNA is TGTGCCAGCAGCTTTGTTATTGGCAGGGACTATGGCTACACCTTC.

CDR3 nucleotide sequence: TGTGCCAGTAGTATAGGCCAGAGAGATACGCAGTATTTT. It codes for CASSIGQRDTQYF. The rearrangement joins TRBV19 to TRBJ2-3; D is unresolved. The V gene lost 1 base and the J gene lost 5 bases, with 7 bases spanning the gap. Germline V gene sequence: CDR1 LNHDA, CDR2 SQIVND (reference sequence). This CDR3 spans 13 amino acids.

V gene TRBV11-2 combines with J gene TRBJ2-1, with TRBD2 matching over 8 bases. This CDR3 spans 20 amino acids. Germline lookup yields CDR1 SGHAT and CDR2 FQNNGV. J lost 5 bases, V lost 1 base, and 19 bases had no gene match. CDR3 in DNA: TGTGCCAGCAGCTTAGTATCCCCGGGACTATCGGGGGGGCTGAACAATGAGCAGTTCTTC. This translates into CASSLVSPGLSGGLNNEQFF.

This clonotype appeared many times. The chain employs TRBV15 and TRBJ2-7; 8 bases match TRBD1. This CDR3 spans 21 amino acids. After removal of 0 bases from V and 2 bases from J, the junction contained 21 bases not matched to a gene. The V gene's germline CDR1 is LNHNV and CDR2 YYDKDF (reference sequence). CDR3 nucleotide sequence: TGTGCCACCAGCAGAGATATTCCTGGACAGGGACTCATGTCAAGGGCCTACGAGCAGTACTTC. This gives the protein CATSRDIPGQGLMSRAYEQYF.

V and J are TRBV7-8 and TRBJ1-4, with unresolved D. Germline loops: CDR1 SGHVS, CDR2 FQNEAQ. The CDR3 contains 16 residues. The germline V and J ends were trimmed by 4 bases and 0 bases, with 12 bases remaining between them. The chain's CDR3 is CASSSRPAATNEKLFF. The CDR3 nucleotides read TGTGCCAGCAGCTCTAGACCGGCTGCAACTAATGAAAAACTGTTTTTT.

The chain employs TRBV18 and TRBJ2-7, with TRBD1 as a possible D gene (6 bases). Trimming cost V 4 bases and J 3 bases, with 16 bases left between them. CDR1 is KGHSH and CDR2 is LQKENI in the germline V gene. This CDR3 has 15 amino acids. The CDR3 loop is CASSQGRQESYEQYF. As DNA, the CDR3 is TGTGCCAGCTCACAGGGGAGACAGGAGAGCTACGAGCAGTACTTC.

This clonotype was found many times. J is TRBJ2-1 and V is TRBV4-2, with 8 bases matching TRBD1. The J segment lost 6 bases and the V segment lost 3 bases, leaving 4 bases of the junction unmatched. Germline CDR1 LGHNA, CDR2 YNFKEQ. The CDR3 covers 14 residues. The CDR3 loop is CASSQVTGGNEQFF. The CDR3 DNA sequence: TGTGCCAGCAGCCAGGTAACAGGGGGCAATGAGCAGTTCTTC.

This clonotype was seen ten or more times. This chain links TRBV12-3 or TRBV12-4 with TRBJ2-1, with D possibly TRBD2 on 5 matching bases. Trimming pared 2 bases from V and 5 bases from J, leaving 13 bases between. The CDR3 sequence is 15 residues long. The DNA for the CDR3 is TGTGCCAGCAGTTTATCACTAGGAGGCCACAATGAGCAGTTCTTC. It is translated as CASSLSLGGHNEQFF.

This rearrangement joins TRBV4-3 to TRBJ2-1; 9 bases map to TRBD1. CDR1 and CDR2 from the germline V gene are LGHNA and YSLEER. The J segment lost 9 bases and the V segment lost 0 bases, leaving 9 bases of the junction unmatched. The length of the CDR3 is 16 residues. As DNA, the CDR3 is TGCGCCAGCAGCCAAGATCTACAGGGGGCCGGCGCTGAGCAGTTCTTC. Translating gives CASSQDLQGAGAEQFF.

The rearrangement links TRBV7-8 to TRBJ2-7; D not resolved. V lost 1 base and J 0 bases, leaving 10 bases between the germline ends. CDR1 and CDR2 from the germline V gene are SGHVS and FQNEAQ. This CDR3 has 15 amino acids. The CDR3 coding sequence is TGTGCCAGCAGCTTAGGACTCAGGAACTCCTACGAGCAGTACTTC. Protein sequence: CASSLGLRNSYEQYF.

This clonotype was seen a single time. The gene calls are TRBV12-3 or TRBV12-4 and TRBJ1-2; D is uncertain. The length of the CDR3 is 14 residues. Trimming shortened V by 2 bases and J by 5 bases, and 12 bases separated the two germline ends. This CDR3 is CASSLMRVDYGYTF. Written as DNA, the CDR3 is TGTGCCAGCAGTTTAATGAGAGTGGATTATGGCTACACCTTC.

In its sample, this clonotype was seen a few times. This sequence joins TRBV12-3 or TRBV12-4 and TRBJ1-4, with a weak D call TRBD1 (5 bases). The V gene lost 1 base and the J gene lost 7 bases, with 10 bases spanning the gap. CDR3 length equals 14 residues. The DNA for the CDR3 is TGTGCCAGCAGTTTAGAAGAAGACAGTGAAAAACTGTTTTTT. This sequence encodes CASSLEEDSEKLFF.

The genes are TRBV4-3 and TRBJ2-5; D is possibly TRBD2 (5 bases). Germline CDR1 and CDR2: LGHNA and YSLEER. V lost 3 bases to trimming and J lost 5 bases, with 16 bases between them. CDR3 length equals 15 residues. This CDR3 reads CASSHGLGLRETQYF. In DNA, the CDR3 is TGCGCCAGCAGCCATGGGCTAGGACTTCGGGAGACCCAGTACTTC.

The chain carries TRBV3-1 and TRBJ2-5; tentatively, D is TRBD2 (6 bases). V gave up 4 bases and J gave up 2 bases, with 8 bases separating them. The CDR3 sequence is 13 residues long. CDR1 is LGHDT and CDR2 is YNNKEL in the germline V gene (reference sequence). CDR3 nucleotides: TGTGCCAGCAGCCTAGCGGTTCAAGAGACCCAGTACTTC. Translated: CASSLAVQETQYF.

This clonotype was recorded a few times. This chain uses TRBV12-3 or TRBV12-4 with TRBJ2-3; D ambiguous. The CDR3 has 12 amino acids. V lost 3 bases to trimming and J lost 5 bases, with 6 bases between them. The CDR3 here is CASSFIEDTQYF. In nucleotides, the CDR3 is TGTGCCAGCAGTTTCATAGAAGATACGCAGTATTTT.

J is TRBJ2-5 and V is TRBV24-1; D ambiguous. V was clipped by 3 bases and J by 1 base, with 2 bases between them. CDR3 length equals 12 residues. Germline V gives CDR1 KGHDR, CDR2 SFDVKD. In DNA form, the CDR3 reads TGTGCCACCAGTGATCCCCAAGAGACCCAGTACTTC. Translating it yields CATSDPQETQYF.

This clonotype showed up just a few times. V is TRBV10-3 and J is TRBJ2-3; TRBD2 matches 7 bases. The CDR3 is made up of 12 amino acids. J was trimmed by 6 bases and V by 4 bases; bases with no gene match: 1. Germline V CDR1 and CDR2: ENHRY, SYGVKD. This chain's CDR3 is CAISGTSDTQYF. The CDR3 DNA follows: TGTGCCATCAGTGGGACTAGTGATACGCAGTATTTT.

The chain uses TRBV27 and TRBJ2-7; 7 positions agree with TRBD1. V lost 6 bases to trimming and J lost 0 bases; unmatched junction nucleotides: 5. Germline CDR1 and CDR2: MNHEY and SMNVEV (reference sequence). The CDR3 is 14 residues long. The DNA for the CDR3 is TGTGCCAGCAGCTGGGGACAGCCCTCCTACGAGCAGTACTTC. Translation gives CASSWGQPSYEQYF.

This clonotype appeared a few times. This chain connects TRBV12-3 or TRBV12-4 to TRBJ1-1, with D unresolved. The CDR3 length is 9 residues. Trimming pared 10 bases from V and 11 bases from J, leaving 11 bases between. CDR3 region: CAIEFHAFF. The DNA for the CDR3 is TGTGCCATCGAGTTTCATGCTTTCTTT.

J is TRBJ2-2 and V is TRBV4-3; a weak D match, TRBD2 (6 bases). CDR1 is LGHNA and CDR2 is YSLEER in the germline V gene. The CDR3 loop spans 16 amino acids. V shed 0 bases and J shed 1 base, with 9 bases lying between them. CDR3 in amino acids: CASSQEAGRNTGELFF. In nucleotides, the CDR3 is TGCGCCAGCAGCCAAGAGGCGGGACGGAACACCGGGGAGCTGTTTTTT.

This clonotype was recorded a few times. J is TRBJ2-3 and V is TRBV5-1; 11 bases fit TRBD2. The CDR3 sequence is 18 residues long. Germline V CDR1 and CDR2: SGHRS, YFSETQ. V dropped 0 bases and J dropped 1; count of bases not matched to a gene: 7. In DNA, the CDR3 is TGCGCCAGCAGCTTGGATAGCGGGGGGGCCCTCGGCACAGATACGCAGTATTTT. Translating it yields CASSLDSGGALGTDTQYF.

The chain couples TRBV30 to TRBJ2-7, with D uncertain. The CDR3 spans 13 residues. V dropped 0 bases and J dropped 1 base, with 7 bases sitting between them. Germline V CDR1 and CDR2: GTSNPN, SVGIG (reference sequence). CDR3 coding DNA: TGTGCCTGGAGTGTACGAGGTTCCTACGAGCAGTACTTC. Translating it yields CAWSVRGSYEQYF.

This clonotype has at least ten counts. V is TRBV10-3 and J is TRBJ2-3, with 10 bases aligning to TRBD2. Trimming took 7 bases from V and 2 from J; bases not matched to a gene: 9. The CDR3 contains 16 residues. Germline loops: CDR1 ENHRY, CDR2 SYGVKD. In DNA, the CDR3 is TGTGCCATCACCTTCACTAGCGGGGCGGACACAGATACGCAGTATTTT. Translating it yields CAITFTSGADTDTQYF.